The clone carrying this T cell receptor (beta chain) was observed a few times. Its antigen is unidentified. This entry comes from a study of response to subunit inactivated influenza vaccine. The CDR3 has 17 amino acids. From germline, CDR1 is SGHRS and CDR2 YFSETQ. The V gene end was trimmed by 4 bases and the J gene end by 6 bases; junction bases not matched to a gene: 17. TCRdb itself ran the RT-PCR reads through MiXCR, one entry per CDR3 protein. The repertoire holds roughly 570,000 distinct CDR3 sequences, with about an eighth as singletons. Findings and caveats of the study: Only a handful of new T cells, the authors suggested, are recruited with each seasonal influenza vaccination.

The sample in question was PBMCs from blood, obtained 40 to 50 days after vaccination. J is TRBJ2-7 and V is TRBV5-1; 9 nucleotides agree with TRBD1. This sequence was found in a man between 50 and 59 years old who received an inactivated influenza vaccine. CDR3 sequence reads: CASSAYLIRDRDGEQYF. The CDR3 DNA sequence: TGCGCCAGCAGCGCGTACCTCATCCGGGACAGGGACGGCGAGCAGTACTTC.